A selection of T cell receptor beta chains follows, all from one sample in a study of blood T cell repertoires in COVID-19. The method was immunoSEQ multiplex PCR; TCRdb's version includes in-frame clones alone and lacks a portion of them. The data hold around 150,000 clones, with less than 85% observed a single time. Material for sequencing was peripheral blood. The receptors were sampled from a woman in her thirties or forties with COVID-19, enrolled during active disease. The CDR3 runs from the conserved cysteine through the conserved F or W. Each record gives: CDR3 DNA, CDR3 protein, J gene, V gene, clone size, D gene. D genes are given only for firm matches. Rows give clone size only sometimes, using once, few, many, or a class for an expanded clone.

CDR3 DNA: TGCGCCAGCAGTGGTGGGAGTAGCGGGAGTAAGGGTGAGCAGTTCTTC
CDR3 protein: CASSGGSSGSKGEQFF
J gene: TRBJ2-1
V gene: TRBV10-1
clone size: -
D gene: TRBD2

CDR3 DNA: TGTGCCAGCAGCTTCCTTTATGACAGGGGGCTTACCGATACGCAGTATTTT
CDR3 protein: CASSFLYDRGLTDTQYF
J gene: TRBJ2-3
V gene: TRBV7-8
clone size: once
D gene: TRBD1

CDR3 DNA: TGTGCCAGCAGAAAACATACCGGACTAGCGGAGCAGTACTTC
CDR3 protein: CASRKHTGLAEQYF
J gene: TRBJ2-7
V gene: TRBV28
clone size: -
D gene: TRBD2

CDR3 DNA: TGTGCCACCAGTGATGGGGGGGACACCATATATTTT
CDR3 protein: CATSDGGDTIYF
J gene: TRBJ1-3
V gene: TRBV24-1
clone size: once
D gene: -

CDR3 DNA: TGTGCCACCAGCAGAGTGCAGGGTACTGAAAAACTGTTTTTT
CDR3 protein: CATSRVQGTEKLFF
J gene: TRBJ1-4
V gene: TRBV15
clone size: -
D gene: -

CDR3 DNA: TGTGCCAGCAGCTTAGTGAGGAGTTCGACAGGGGGCCGTGAGCAGTTCTTC
CDR3 protein: CASSLVRSSTGGREQFF
J gene: TRBJ2-1
V gene: TRBV7-9
clone size: -
D gene: TRBD1

CDR3 DNA: TGTGCCAGCAGTGAGCGGACAGGGGGTGTCCTCTCTGGGGCCAACGTCCTGACTTTC
CDR3 protein: CASSERTGGVLSGANVLTF
J gene: TRBJ2-6
V gene: TRBV6-1
clone size: -
D gene: TRBD1

CDR3 DNA: TGTGCCAGCTCACAGGGGGCCAGCTCTGGAAACACCATATATTTT
CDR3 protein: CASSQGASSGNTIYF
J gene: TRBJ1-3
V gene: TRBV18
clone size: -
D gene: TRBD1

CDR3 DNA: TGCGCCAGCAGCCAACAGTCGGAGACCCAGTACTTC
CDR3 protein: CASSQQSETQYF
J gene: TRBJ2-5
V gene: TRBV4-1
clone size: -
D gene: -

CDR3 DNA: TGTGCCTGGAGTCGCCCGGACACAATACGAACCTCCCACGAGCAGTACTTC
CDR3 protein: CAWSRPDTIRTSHEQYF
J gene: TRBJ2-7
V gene: TRBV30
clone size: -
D gene: -

CDR3 DNA: TGTGCCAGCAGCTTGGAGGGGGGGGCTTTCTTT
CDR3 protein: CASSLEGGAFF
J gene: TRBJ1-1
V gene: TRBV7-9
clone size: -
D gene: -

CDR3 DNA: TGTGCCAGCAGTTTGTCCAGGGCTCAAGAGACCCAGTACTTC
CDR3 protein: CASSLSRAQETQYF
J gene: TRBJ2-5
V gene: TRBV27
clone size: -
D gene: -

CDR3 DNA: TGCGCCAGCAGCCAAGCTAGGAACTCCTACAATGAGCAGTTCTTC
CDR3 protein: CASSQARNSYNEQFF
J gene: TRBJ2-1
V gene: TRBV4-1
clone size: -
D gene: -

CDR3 DNA: TGTGCCAGCAGCACAGGAACCGGATCGCCCCAGCATTTT
CDR3 protein: CASSTGTGSPQHF
J gene: TRBJ1-5
V gene: TRBV2
clone size: -
D gene: -

CDR3 DNA: TGTGCCAGCAGCTTGACTGAGGCGGAGACCCAGTACTTC
CDR3 protein: CASSLTEAETQYF
J gene: TRBJ2-5
V gene: TRBV7-3
clone size: once
D gene: -

CDR3 DNA: TGTGCCAGCAGTTACTCGCGGGACGTCTACGAGCAGTACTTC
CDR3 protein: CASSYSRDVYEQYF
J gene: TRBJ2-7
V gene: TRBV6-6
clone size: -
D gene: -

CDR3 DNA: TGTGCCAGCAGTCTCATCCCAGGGGACACTGAAGCTTTCTTT
CDR3 protein: CASSLIPGDTEAFF
J gene: TRBJ1-1
V gene: TRBV7-9
clone size: once
D gene: -

CDR3 DNA: TGCAGCGTTGAAGGGGGACAGGCATTGAACACTGAAGCTTTCTTT
CDR3 protein: CSVEGGQALNTEAFF
J gene: TRBJ1-1
V gene: TRBV29-1
clone size: -
D gene: TRBD1

CDR3 DNA: TGCGCCAGCAGCCCGGCCAGACAGGGTCCTCACATTCAGTACTTC
CDR3 protein: CASSPARQGPHIQYF
J gene: TRBJ2-4
V gene: TRBV5-1
clone size: -
D gene: TRBD1

CDR3 DNA: TGTGCCAGCAGCCTGCGATGGGACATTACCTTC
CDR3 protein: CASSLRWDITF
J gene: TRBJ1-2
V gene: TRBV7-2
clone size: -
D gene: -

CDR3 DNA: TGCAGCGTTTCGGCCGGGTCCTTTAATGAAAAACTGTTTTTT
CDR3 protein: CSVSAGSFNEKLFF
J gene: TRBJ1-4
V gene: TRBV29-1
clone size: -
D gene: -

CDR3 DNA: TGTGCCAGCAGAGAATACATTACCCCCTATGGCTACACCTTC
CDR3 protein: CASREYITPYGYTF
J gene: TRBJ1-2
V gene: TRBV2
clone size: once
D gene: -

CDR3 DNA: TGTGCCAGCAGCTTAGACAGGGGGCATGGCTACACCTTC
CDR3 protein: CASSLDRGHGYTF
J gene: TRBJ1-2
V gene: TRBV7-3
clone size: -
D gene: TRBD1

CDR3 DNA: TGTGCCAGCAGTTTACGCGACAGGGCAGGCACTGAAGCTTTCTTT
CDR3 protein: CASSLRDRAGTEAFF
J gene: TRBJ1-1
V gene: TRBV27
clone size: few
D gene: TRBD1

CDR3 DNA: TGTGCCAGCGGACTAGCGGGGGCTAAAAACATTCAGTACTTC
CDR3 protein: CASGLAGAKNIQYF
J gene: TRBJ2-4
V gene: TRBV27
clone size: -
D gene: TRBD2

CDR3 DNA: TGTGCCAGCAGCCCGTTGACAGGGCGGGAGCAGTACTTC
CDR3 protein: CASSPLTGREQYF
J gene: TRBJ2-7
V gene: TRBV5-4
clone size: -
D gene: TRBD1

CDR3 DNA: TGTGCCAGCAGCCAGGGGGCAGAAAAGACCCAGTACTTC
CDR3 protein: CASSQGAEKTQYF
J gene: TRBJ2-5
V gene: TRBV3-1/TRBV3-2
clone size: -
D gene: -

CDR3 DNA: TGTGCCAGCGACCTAGCGGGGGTGTACAATGAGCAGTTCTTC
CDR3 protein: CASDLAGVYNEQFF
J gene: TRBJ2-1
V gene: TRBV7-9
clone size: -
D gene: TRBD2

CDR3 DNA: TGTGCCAGCAGCTTGGAAGCGGGAGGGCTGTACTTC
CDR3 protein: CASSLEAGGLYF
J gene: TRBJ2-7
V gene: TRBV5-4
clone size: -
D gene: TRBD2